These 23 T cell receptor beta chains came from one sample sequenced in a study of T cell responses to AZD1222 COVID-19 vaccine. Clones were read by immunoSEQ multiplex PCR, and TCRdb kept only the in-frame ones, dropping some. The table lists some 120,000 clones, roughly 90% of them singletons. The sequences come from peripheral blood, collected on day 0 of MenACWY control vaccination. These receptor sequences come from an adult in good health.

This clone was seen once. The genes are TRBV5-6 and TRBJ1-4; D ambiguous. The CDR3 totals 15 residues. The germline gives CDR1 SGHDT, CDR2 YYEEEE. V shed 3 bases and J shed 8 bases, with 17 bases lying between them. The CDR3 coding sequence is TGTGCCAGCAGCTCGGAGGGTCGCGGCGCAGAAAAACTGTTTTTT. As protein: CASSSEGRGAEKLFF.

This clone was seen just once. This chain joins TRBV5-6 and TRBJ1-5; no clear D gene. Trimming removed 1 base at V and 5 bases at J, with 10 bases between. Germline V gene lookup returns CDR1 SGHDT and CDR2 YYEEEE. The CDR3 loop spans 14 amino acids. The CDR3 DNA reads as TGTGCCAGCAGCTTGATTACAGAAGATCAGCCCCAGCATTTT. Translating it yields CASSLITEDQPQHF. Using reference TRBV5-6 and TRBJ1-5 for the parts outside the CDR3, the full variable domain is DAGVTQSPTHLIKTRGQQVTLRCSPKSGHDTVSWYQQALGQGPQFIFQYYEEEERQRGNFPDRFSGHQFPNYSSELNVNALLLGDSALYLCASSLITEDQPQHFGDGTRLSIL.

This clone was found once. CDR3 protein: CASRSLGTRTGELFF. The CDR3 coding sequence is TGTGCCAGCAGGTCGTTAGGGACTAGGACCGGGGAGCTGTTTTTT. This chain links TRBV6-5 with TRBJ2-2; 8 nucleotides line up with TRBD2. The V gene's germline CDR1 is MNHEY and CDR2 SVGAGI. The CDR3 covers 15 residues. The junction had 8 bases not matched to a gene; V was cut back by 6 bases and J by 5 bases.

V is TRBV5-6 and J is TRBJ1-2, with D unresolved. Trimming took off 3 bases at V and 2 bases at J, with 11 bases between the two ends. Looked up from germline, CDR1 is SGHDT and CDR2 is YYEEEE. The CDR3 spans 14 residues. The CDR3 spells CASSSTGWNYGYTF. CDR3 DNA sequence: TGTGCCAGCAGCTCGACCGGGTGGAACTATGGCTACACCTTC.

The chain has TRBV6-2 or TRBV6-3 and TRBJ2-7; D possibly matches TRBD1 or TRBD2 (5 bases each). CDR3 length equals 14 residues. Germline assignment: CDR1 MNHEY and CDR2 SVGEGT. The V gene lost 3 bases and the J gene lost 2 bases, with 11 bases spanning the gap. This CDR3 reads CASSYRQGPYEQYF. The CDR3 DNA sequence: TGTGCCAGCAGTTATAGGCAGGGACCCTACGAGCAGTACTTC.

This clone showed up just a few times. This chain uses TRBV11-3 with TRBJ2-7, with 11 bases fitting TRBD2. J was trimmed by 2 bases and V by 7 bases; bases with no gene match: 7. The germline CDR1 and CDR2 sequences are SGHNT and YENEEA. The length of the CDR3 is 15 residues. CDR3 region: CASTPGTSGAYEQYF. The CDR3 bases are TGTGCCAGCACGCCTGGGACTAGCGGTGCCTACGAGCAGTACTTC.

Comments on this clone: The same CDR3 can be traced to other DNA sequences in this sample. The chain employs TRBV28 and TRBJ2-7; no reliable D call. V shed 5 bases and J shed 0 bases, with 2 bases lying between them. Germline V gives CDR1 MDHEN, CDR2 SYDVKM. CDR3 size: 11 residues. DNA of the CDR3: TGTGCCAGCAGTGTCTCCTACGAGCAGTACTTC. This encodes CASSVSYEQYF.

This chain uses TRBV6-5 with TRBJ2-1; possible D gene TRBD2, 5 bases. Trimming removed 5 bases at V and 1 base at J, with 12 bases between. Per germline, CDR1 MNHEY and CDR2 SVGAGI. This CDR3 comprises 15 residues. Here the CDR3 DNA reads TGTGCCAGCAGTCTAACTAGTCATTCCTACAATGAGCAGTTCTTC. It specifies CASSLTSHSYNEQFF.

This rearrangement joins TRBV2 to TRBJ1-5; 10 bases align to TRBD1. The CDR3 is 17 residues long. V was clipped by 0 bases and J by 2 bases; unmatched bases: 4. Looked up from germline, CDR1 is SNHLY and CDR2 is FYNNEI. The CDR3 reads CASSEAQGTGGNQPQHF. The DNA for the CDR3 is TGTGCCAGCAGTGAAGCGCAAGGGACAGGGGGCAATCAGCCCCAGCATTTT. The complete variable domain, with remaining parts taken from reference TRBV2 and TRBJ1-5, reads EPEVTQTPSHQVTQMGQEVILRCVPISNHLYFYWYRQILGQKVEFLVSFYNNEISEKSEIFDDQFSVERPDGSNFTLKIRSTKLEDSAMYFCASSEAQGTGGNQPQHFGDGTRLSIL.

In its sample, this clone was seen a few times. The chain joins TRBV7-9 to TRBJ2-7, with 12 bases that match TRBD1. Germline CDR1 is SEHNR and CDR2 is FQNEAQ (reference sequence). The CDR3 sequence is 15 residues long. The V segment lost 5 bases and the J segment 3 bases; nucleotides outside the gene matches: 5. Here the CDR3 DNA reads TGTGCCAGCAGCCACGGGACAGGGGGCATCTACGAGCAGTACTTC. Translating it yields CASSHGTGGIYEQYF. The full variable domain, rest sourced from reference TRBV7-9 and TRBJ2-7, is DTGVSQNPRHKITKRGQNVTFRCDPISEHNRLYWYRQTLGQGPEFLTYFQNEAQLEKSRLLSDRFSAERPKGSFSTLEIQRTEQGDSAMYLCASSHGTGGIYEQYFGPGTRLTVT.

The J gene is TRBJ1-2, the V gene TRBV4-1; 8 bases are shared with TRBD1. V dropped 0 bases and J dropped 8; count of bases not matched to a gene: 11. Germline V lookup: CDR1 MGHRA, CDR2 YSYEKL. CDR3 length: 16 amino acids. The CDR3 sequence: CASSQDWVAQGAGYTF. The CDR3 DNA reads TGCGCCAGCAGCCAAGATTGGGTGGCGCAGGGGGCCGGCTACACCTTC.

The V and J genes are TRBV10-3 and TRBJ2-3; no definite D call. This CDR3 has 16 amino acids. Germline CDR1 and CDR2: ENHRY and SYGVKD. V shed 3 bases and J shed 1 base, with 14 bases lying between them. Here the CDR3 DNA reads TGTGCCATCAGTGACCCCCCGCCGTTAGGCACAGATACGCAGTATTTT. This sequence encodes CAISDPPPLGTDTQYF.

This chain connects TRBV6-5 to TRBJ1-2; TRBD1 might be the D (5 bases). Germline V lookup: CDR1 MNHEY, CDR2 SVGAGI. The CDR3 consists of 11 residues. The CDR3 DNA reads as TGTTGTTCCGGGACGGCCTATGGCTACACCTTC. Protein: CCSGTAYGYTF.

The V and J genes are TRBV10-3 and TRBJ2-1; D call uncertain. The V end lost 2 bases, the J end lost 3 bases, and 5 bases lay between the germline ends. Germline V gene sequence: CDR1 ENHRY, CDR2 SYGVKD. This CDR3 is built from 13 residues. The CDR3 reads CAISEGDYNEQFF. The CDR3 bases are TGTGCCATCAGTGAGGGAGACTACAATGAGCAGTTCTTC.

The rearrangement joins TRBV6-5 to TRBJ1-1; D is uncertain. The CDR3 extends over 15 amino acids. V was cut by 1 base and J by 6 bases, with 15 bases left in between. Germline V gives CDR1 MNHEY, CDR2 SVGAGI. CDR3 loop: CASSYFGIGRPEAFF. For the CDR3, the DNA is TGTGCCAGCAGTTACTTTGGGATTGGGAGACCTGAAGCTTTCTTT.

The V and J genes are TRBV6-4 and TRBJ1-4; D remains unclear. Trimming pared 5 bases from V and 0 bases from J, leaving 7 bases between. Germline V gene data show CDR1 as MRHNA and CDR2 as SNTAGT. This CDR3 has 14 amino acids. CDR3 residues: CASSKGTTNEKLFF. The CDR3 nucleotides are TGTGCCAGCAGTAAAGGGACAACTAATGAAAAACTGTTTTTT.

The chain has TRBV30 and TRBJ1-2, with 8 bases aligning to TRBD1. This CDR3 has 14 amino acids. Germline assignment: CDR1 GTSNPN and CDR2 SVGIG (reference sequence). Trimming took 4 bases from V and 3 from J; bases not matched to a gene: 7. CDR3 sequence reads: CAWTRQGWDYGYTF. The CDR3 DNA is TGTGCCTGGACACGACAGGGGTGGGACTATGGCTACACCTTC.

The rearrangement uses TRBV27 and TRBJ2-7; TRBD2 agrees at 8 bases. The germline gives CDR1 MNHEY, CDR2 SMNVEV (reference sequence). CDR3 size: 18 residues. With 2 bases clipped from V and 3 bases from J, the junction kept 15 bases outside the gene matches. CDR3 loop: CASSLKHHGGTSNYEQYF. CDR3 DNA sequence: TGTGCCAGCAGTTTAAAACATCACGGCGGGACTAGTAACTACGAGCAGTACTTC.

For the CDR3, the DNA is TGTGCCAGCGCAGGGGGAAACACCATATATTTT. This codes for CASAGGNTIYF. The J gene is TRBJ1-3, the V gene TRBV2; TRBD1 is a possible D gene (5 bases). This CDR3 is built from 11 residues. Trimming took 8 bases from V and 4 from J, leaving 6 bases between them. Germline values: CDR1 SNHLY, CDR2 FYNNEI.

This clone was observed once. This chain uses TRBV11-2 with TRBJ2-7, with D hard to call. The CDR3 has 15 amino acids. Trimming stripped 1 base from V and 3 bases from J, with 13 bases between. Germline CDR1 SGHAT, CDR2 FQNNGV. CDR3 sequence (DNA): TGTGCCAGCAGCTTAGCTTCGACACGTAGCTACGAGCAGTACTTC. It is translated as CASSLASTRSYEQYF. Filled out from reference TRBV11-2 and TRBJ2-7, the complete variable domain reads EAGVAQSPRYKIIEKRQSVAFWCNPISGHATLYWYQQILGQGPKLLIQFQNNGVVDDSQLPKDRFSAERLKGVDSTLKIQPAKLEDSAVYLCASSLASTRSYEQYFGPGTRLTVT.

This clone is a singleton in its sample. The CDR3 coding sequence is TGTGCCAGCAGTGAACGGGGAGGGTCCTACGAGCAGTACTTC. Its protein product is CASSERGGSYEQYF. This chain connects TRBV2 to TRBJ2-7; TRBD2 matches 7 bases. The germline V gene has CDR1 SNHLY and CDR2 FYNNEI. The CDR3 consists of 14 residues. J lost 1 base, V lost 2 bases, and 2 bases had no gene match.

This chain links TRBV6-5 with TRBJ1-6; D might be TRBD1 (6 bases). The CDR3 runs 13 residues. Germline CDR1 reads MNHEY; CDR2 reads SVGAGI. V lost 6 bases and J lost 10, with 13 bases in between. CDR3 bases: TGTGCCAGCAGCGTTTGGGGGGGCTCACCCCTCCACTTT. This translates into CASSVWGGSPLHF.

The chain employs TRBV10-3 and TRBJ1-5; TRBD1 matches 7 bases. V shed 5 bases, J shed 5 bases, and the junction held 9 bases outside the gene matches. Germline V gives CDR1 ENHRY, CDR2 SYGVKD. The CDR3 extends over 15 amino acids. CDR3 DNA sequence: TGTGCCATCAGTCCAGGGGGAAGGATTGATCAGCCCCAGCATTTT. It is translated as CAISPGGRIDQPQHF.